This T cell receptor beta chain was identified during a study of human T cells and chemical hapten exposure. Unique molecular identifiers were attached to individual cDNA molecules during library preparation. Per the study methods: TCRs per sample had a median of around 96,000 and ranged from about 23,224 to 700,000. TCRdb re-called the RACE reads through MiXCR, storing one row per CDR3 protein. In this record, the V and J calls reflect TCRdb's handling and not the investigators' own analysis. The sample records over 70,000 distinct CDR3 sequences, about 9% being singletons. Described time point: patch test 2, 6 weeks after DPC sensitization. The treatment was: therapeutic diphenylcyclopropenone sensitization with weekly scalp DPC. The sample consisted of whole blood, taken in connection with sensitization to the hapten diphenylcyclopropenone (DPC). This sequence was found in a woman aged 50 to 60 with alopecia areata. Some clones in this sample may be carry-over from other donors' samples.

The CDR3: CASSQGETGLYEQYF. The DNA for the CDR3 is TGCGCCAGCAGCCAAGGAGAGACAGGGTTGTACGAGCAGTACTTC. The V call is TRBV4-1, the J call TRBJ2-7, with 7 bases aligning to TRBD1. The CDR3 has 15 amino acids. V shed 1 base, J shed 4 bases, and the junction held 7 bases outside the gene matches. Germline assignment: CDR1 MGHRA and CDR2 YSYEKL.